Below, 21 T cell receptor beta chains from the same sample are listed, as sequenced in a study of monozygotic twins with cystic fibrosis. Sequenced by immunoSEQ multiplex PCR; TCRdb stores in-frame clones only, minus some. The sample lists roughly 35,000 clones; approximately 87% were seen once. Sequenced material: blood. These receptor sequences come from a girl aged 2 to 9 with cystic fibrosis.

The sample holds a few counts of this clone. The chain has TRBV11-2 and TRBJ1-2; D is uncertain. Looked up from germline, CDR1 is SGHAT and CDR2 is FQNNGV. Trimming took 4 bases from V and 11 from J, leaving 20 bases between them. This CDR3 contains 14 residues. The CDR3 region has the DNA TGTGCCAGCAGCTACTTCGGCAGGACCATGGGGTACACCTTC. Protein sequence: CASSYFGRTMGYTF.

This clone was detected a few times. This CDR3 reads CASSQGSATNKNIQYF. CDR3 DNA: TGCGCCAGCAGCCAAGGATCGGCTACTAACAAAAACATTCAGTACTTC. The V call is TRBV4-3, the J call TRBJ2-4; D is ambiguous. Per the germline V gene, CDR1 is LGHNA and CDR2 is YSLEER. V dropped 1 base and J dropped 3 bases, with 13 bases sitting between them. The CDR3 has 16 residues.

The rearrangement links TRBV7-9 to TRBJ1-6, with 10 bases matching TRBD1. Losses at the gene ends were 5 bases for V and 6 bases for J; bases not matched to a gene: 4. The CDR3 is 15 residues long. Germline V gives CDR1 SEHNR, CDR2 FQNEAQ (reference sequence). DNA of the CDR3: TGTGCCAGCAGCGCCGGGACAGGGGTTAATTCACCCCTCCACTTT. This encodes CASSAGTGVNSPLHF.

The sample holds one count of this clone. This chain joins TRBV19 and TRBJ1-5; D unresolved. The V gene lost 1 base and the J gene lost 0 bases, with 10 bases spanning the gap. The V gene's germline CDR1 is LNHDA and CDR2 SQIVND (reference sequence). The CDR3 is 16 residues long. In DNA, the CDR3 is TGTGCCAGTAGTATAGGACGCAGCTATAGCAATCAGCCCCAGCATTTT. It translates to CASSIGRSYSNQPQHF.

The chain has TRBV15 and TRBJ2-2, with unresolved D. Germline assignment: CDR1 LNHNV and CDR2 YYDKDF (reference sequence). The V end lost 1 base, the J end lost 0 bases, and 12 bases lay between the germline ends. The CDR3 contains 17 residues. The CDR3 is CATSRVGRPSNTGELFF. DNA of the CDR3: TGTGCCACCAGCAGAGTTGGCAGGCCTTCGAACACCGGGGAGCTGTTTTTT.

This chain joins TRBV5-1 and TRBJ2-3; a weak D match, TRBD2 (7 bases). The V gene lost 5 bases and the J gene lost 1 base, with 14 bases spanning the gap. Germline loops: CDR1 SGHRS, CDR2 YFSETQ. This CDR3 is built from 15 residues. Written as DNA, the CDR3 is TGCGCCAGCAGATTACGGGGGGCGGGCACAGATACGCAGTATTTT. Amino acid sequence: CASRLRGAGTDTQYF.

The rearrangement uses TRBV18 and TRBJ2-7, with TRBD1 matching over 11 bases. The CDR3 spans 13 residues. Germline CDR1 KGHSH, CDR2 LQKENI. The V segment lost 6 bases and the J segment 4 bases; nucleotides outside the gene matches: 2. The CDR3 loop is CASSRDRGYEQYF. The CDR3 DNA sequence: TGTGCCAGCTCCCGGGACAGGGGGTACGAGCAGTACTTC.

This chain uses TRBV4-1 with TRBJ1-1; a possible D gene is TRBD1 (5 bases). CDR1 and CDR2 (germline): MGHRA, YSYEKL. V dropped 0 bases and J dropped 3 bases, with 8 bases sitting between them. The CDR3 runs to 14 residues. CDR3 nucleotides: TGCGCCAGCAGCCAAGATGGGGGTTACACTGAAGCTTTCTTT. It is translated as CASSQDGGYTEAFF.

This sequence joins TRBV30 and TRBJ1-2, with 11 bases that match TRBD1. V dropped 3 bases and J dropped 4; count of bases not matched to a gene: 7. This CDR3 has 15 residues. The V gene's germline CDR1 is GTSNPN and CDR2 SVGIG (reference sequence). The CDR3 here is CAWSLSGTGGYGYTF. As DNA, the CDR3 is TGTGCCTGGAGCCTGTCCGGGACAGGGGGCTATGGCTACACCTTC.

The rearrangement joins TRBV7-2 to TRBJ2-3; perhaps TRBD2 as D (7 bases). Trimming stripped 6 bases from V and 11 bases from J, with 24 bases between. Germline V gene sequence: CDR1 SGHTA, CDR2 FQGNSA. The CDR3 extends over 15 amino acids. The CDR3: CASSRGGAGFGEQYF. CDR3 coding DNA: TGTGCCAGCAGTAGAGGGGGAGCGGGGTTTGGGGAGCAGTATTTT.

V usage is TRBV9 and J usage is TRBJ1-2, with D unclear. The CDR3 runs to 14 residues. CDR1 and CDR2 from the germline V gene are SGDLS and YYNGEE. Deletions cut 4 bases from V and 0 bases from J, with 10 bases between. CDR3 coding DNA: TGTGCCAGCAGCTTCCGGCCCTCTAACTATGGCTACACCTTC. Amino acid sequence: CASSFRPSNYGYTF.

This chain joins TRBV19 and TRBJ2-7, with D tentatively TRBD2 (6 bases). Germline CDR1 and CDR2: LNHDA and SQIVND (reference sequence). The CDR3 length is 16 residues. Trimming left V 5 bases short and J 2 bases short, with 19 bases between. The CDR3 loop reads CASSPRGGQWPYEQYF. The CDR3 DNA reads TGTGCCAGTAGTCCCCGAGGAGGGCAGTGGCCCTACGAGCAGTACTTC.

The chain combines TRBV4-2 with TRBJ1-6; unclear D gene. Germline-derived CDR1 and CDR2 are LGHNA and YNFKEQ. Trimming removed 0 bases from V and 9 bases from J, with 12 bases in between. This CDR3 is built from 15 residues. The CDR3 is CASSQERPGGSPLHF. In nucleotides, the CDR3 is TGTGCCAGCAGCCAAGAAAGGCCTGGTGGTTCACCCCTCCACTTT.

V is TRBV19 and J is TRBJ2-1, with D uncertain. The CDR3 consists of 11 residues. CDR1 is LNHDA, CDR2 SQIVND, per germline (reference sequence). V dropped 1 base and J dropped 9 bases, with 4 bases sitting between them. The CDR3: CASSIGSEQFF. CDR3 nucleotides: TGTGCCAGTAGTATAGGAAGTGAGCAGTTCTTC.

V and J are TRBV6-5 and TRBJ2-1; D is ambiguous. The CDR3 is 14 residues long. V was trimmed by 2 bases and J by 6 bases, leaving 11 bases between them. CDR1 is MNHEY and CDR2 is SVGAGI in the germline V gene. The DNA of the CDR3 is TGTGCCAGCAGTTACCGCGCTAGTAGCAATGAGCAGTTCTTC. It translates to CASSYRASSNEQFF.

The gene calls are TRBV9 and TRBJ1-4; D is undetermined. CDR1 and CDR2 (germline): SGDLS, YYNGEE. Trimming took off 0 bases at V and 3 bases at J, with 9 bases between the two ends. This CDR3 is 15 amino acids long. The CDR3 DNA reads TGTGCCAGCAGCGTAGAGGGCAGTTCTAATGAAAAACTGTTTTTT. Translating gives CASSVEGSSNEKLFF. Full variable domain (missing parts from reference TRBV9 and TRBJ1-4): DSGVTQTPKHLITATGQRVTLRCSPRSGDLSVYWYQQSLDQGLQFLIQYYNGEERAKGNILERFSAQQFPDLHSELNLSSLELGDSALYFCASSVEGSSNEKLFFGSGTQLSVL.

This chain joins TRBV18 and TRBJ2-3; D ambiguous. From germline, CDR1 is KGHSH and CDR2 LQKENI. CDR3 length equals 12 residues. V was pared by 4 bases and J by 4 bases, with 6 bases between. The CDR3 loop reads CASSQGSDTQYF. The DNA of the CDR3 is TGTGCCAGCTCACAAGGCTCAGATACGCAGTATTTT.

The chain combines TRBV6-6 with TRBJ1-2; 7 bases line up with TRBD1. Trimming cost V 5 bases and J 3 bases; bases outside gene matches: 3. The CDR3 is 13 residues long. CDR1 and CDR2 (germline): MNHNY, SVGAGI (reference sequence). CDR3 sequence (DNA): TGTGCCAGCAGTCCCACAGGGGACTATGGCTACACCTTC. Translation gives CASSPTGDYGYTF.

This clone was counted a few times. CDR3: CASREGQGPYNEQFF. CDR3 coding DNA: TGTGCCAGCAGGGAGGGGCAGGGGCCCTACAATGAGCAGTTCTTC. The genes are TRBV6-1 and TRBJ2-1; the D call may be TRBD1 or TRBD2 (6 bases each). CDR3 length: 15 residues. V gave up 6 bases and J gave up 2 bases, with 14 bases separating them. Germline CDR1 and CDR2: MNHNS and SASEGT.

The V gene is TRBV19, the J gene TRBJ1-6, with D possibly being TRBD1 (5 bases). Germline V gene lookup returns CDR1 LNHDA and CDR2 SQIVND (reference sequence). CDR3 size: 14 residues. V lost 6 bases, J lost 8 bases, and 14 bases lay in between. The chain's CDR3 is CASRFGQGDSPLHF. CDR3 DNA sequence: TGTGCCAGTAGATTCGGGCAGGGAGATTCACCCCTCCACTTT.

The chain employs TRBV6-5 and TRBJ1-3; D remains ambiguous. Germline V gives CDR1 MNHEY, CDR2 SVGAGI. V was clipped by 0 bases and J by 0 bases, with 9 bases between them. The CDR3 spans 16 residues. CDR3 nucleotide sequence: TGTGCCAGCAGTTACTCGAGGCAGCTCTCTGGAAACACCATATATTTT. This translates into CASSYSRQLSGNTIYF.